This TCR beta chain was sequenced for a study of blood T cell repertoires in COVID-19 (dated by TCRdb to the early 2020s). About the study as a whole: Collaborator samples came from the United States, Italy and Spain and covered acute and convalescent phases of COVID-19. The material from the prospective study consisted of cDNA or gDNA derived from T cells, B-cell-depleted T cells, or PBMCs. Deeply sampled blood TCRbeta repertoires from subjects exposed to, actively infected with, or recovered from COVID-19 were included in the dataset. The repertoires were released in a freely available public database intended as a resource for research on the immune response to SARS-CoV-2. The samples were drawn from two sources: the first 160 participants of the ongoing ImmuneRACE study, and 1,254 subjects contributed by 6 global collaborators. Nearly every sample came with metadata listing a de-identified subject ID, COVID-19 status, age in years and sex. HLA class I and class II types, where available, came from metadata supplied by the sample provider rather than from assay-based typing.

Its CDR3 holds 15 amino acids, cysteine through phenylalanine. Only the CDR3 DNA stays, 45 bases, in frame from base 1. Trimming takes 7 bases from V and 8 bases from J, and the germline ends sit 18 bases apart. From a lookup of the germline V gene (reference sequence), CDR1 and CDR2 are MNHEY and SMNVEV. Broader findings and caveats from the paper: The amount of clinical and demographic metadata varied by source and participant and was provided uncurated.

Whole blood was collected in K2EDTA tubes by collaborating institutions according to the institutions' own protocols. For TCRbeta analysis, collaborators shipped samples as frozen whole blood, isolated PBMCs, or DNA extracted from either of those sample types. TCRbeta CDR3 regions were amplified from genomic DNA using the immunoSEQ Assay, a bias-controlled multiplex PCR. In the original analysis: The number of nucleated cells in each sample was estimated by amplification of reference gene primers within the assay. To quantify the absolute abundance of each unique TCRbeta CDR3 rearrangement, sequence reads were collapsed and filtered. For each sample, productive Simpson clonality was calculated as the square root of Simpson's diversity index across productive rearrangements. What TCRdb holds here is the immuneACCESS table cut down to in-frame rearrangements. Part of the clones is not present; checked against another copy, under half of the missing clones reflect an unresolved V gene, and the others are unexplained. The V and J calls and clone size were taken over from that table, and D and trimming were inferred from the DNA. Here the sample has around 7,000 clones; roughly nine tenths occur a single time. The ten largest account for 7% to 9% of the sample.

Notes on this clone: Its binding antigen is unknown. No much larger clone exists at a distance of one base, and base qualities are not known.

The source material was peripheral blood. The V and J segments used are TRBV27 and TRBJ1-6; perhaps TRBD1 is the D gene, with 6 bases matching. The clonotype originates from a human donor in a cohort sampled during active COVID-19. The donor label of this sample is uncertain. The CDR3 protein sequence reads: CASTVRGGPDSPLHF. The bases read TGTGCCAGCACCGTTCGGGGGGGGCCGGATTCACCCCTCCACTTT.